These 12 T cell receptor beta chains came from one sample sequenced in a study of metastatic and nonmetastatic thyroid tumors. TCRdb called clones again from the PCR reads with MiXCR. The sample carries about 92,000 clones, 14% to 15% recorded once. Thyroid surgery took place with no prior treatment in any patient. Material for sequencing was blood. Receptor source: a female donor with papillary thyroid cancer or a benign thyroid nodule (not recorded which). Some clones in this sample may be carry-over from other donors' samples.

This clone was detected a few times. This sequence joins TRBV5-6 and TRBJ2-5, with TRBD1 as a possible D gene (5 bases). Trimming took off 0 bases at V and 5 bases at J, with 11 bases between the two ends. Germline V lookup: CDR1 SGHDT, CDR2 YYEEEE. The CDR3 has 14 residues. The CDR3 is CASSLAGSVETQYF. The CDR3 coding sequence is TGTGCCAGCAGCTTGGCAGGGTCGGTGGAGACCCAGTACTTC.

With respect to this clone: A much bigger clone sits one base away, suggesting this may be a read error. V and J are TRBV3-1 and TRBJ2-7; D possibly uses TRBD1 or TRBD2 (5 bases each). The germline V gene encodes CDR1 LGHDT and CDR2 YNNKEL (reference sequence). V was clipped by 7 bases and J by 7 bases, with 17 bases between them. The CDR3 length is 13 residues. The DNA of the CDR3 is TGTGCCAGCATCTCCCGGGACGGGGTAGAGCAGTACTTC. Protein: CASISRDGVEQYF.

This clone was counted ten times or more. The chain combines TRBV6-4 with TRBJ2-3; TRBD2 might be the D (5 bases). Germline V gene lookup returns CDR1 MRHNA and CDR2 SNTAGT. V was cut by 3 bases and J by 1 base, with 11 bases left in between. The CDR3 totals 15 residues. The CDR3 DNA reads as TGTGCCAGCAGTGATAGAGCGGAACGCACAGATACGCAGTATTTT. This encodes CASSDRAERTDTQYF.

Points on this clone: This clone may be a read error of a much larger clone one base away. CDR3 nucleotide sequence: TGTGCCAGAGGGGATTATGAGCAGTTCTTC. Residues: CARGDYEQFF. The chain is built from TRBV25-1 and TRBJ2-1; possibly TRBD1 for D (5 bases). Germline V gives CDR1 MGHDK, CDR2 SYGVNS. This CDR3 region has 10 residues. V dropped 9 bases and J dropped 8 bases, with 8 bases sitting between them.

CDR3 protein: CASSLALGPGNYGYTF. The DNA of the CDR3 is TGTGCCAGCAGCTTGGCACTGGGTCCGGGGAACTATGGCTACACCTTC. This chain joins TRBV5-4 and TRBJ1-2; D gene ambiguous. Looked up from germline, CDR1 is SGHNT and CDR2 is YYREEE (reference sequence). Trimming left V 0 bases short and J 2 bases short, with 14 bases between. The CDR3 consists of 16 residues.

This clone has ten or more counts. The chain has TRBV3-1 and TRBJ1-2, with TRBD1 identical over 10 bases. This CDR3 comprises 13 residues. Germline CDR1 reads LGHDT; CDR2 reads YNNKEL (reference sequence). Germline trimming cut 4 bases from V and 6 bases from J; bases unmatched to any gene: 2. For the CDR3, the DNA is TGTGCCAGCAGCCTGGGGACAGGGGATGGCTACACCTTC. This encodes CASSLGTGDGYTF.

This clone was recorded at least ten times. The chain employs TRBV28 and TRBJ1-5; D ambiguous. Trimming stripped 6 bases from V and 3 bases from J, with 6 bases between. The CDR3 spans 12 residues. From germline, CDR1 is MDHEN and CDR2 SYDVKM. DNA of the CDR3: TGTGCCAGCAGCCCTCCCAATCAGCCCCAGCATTTT. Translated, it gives CASSPPNQPQHF.

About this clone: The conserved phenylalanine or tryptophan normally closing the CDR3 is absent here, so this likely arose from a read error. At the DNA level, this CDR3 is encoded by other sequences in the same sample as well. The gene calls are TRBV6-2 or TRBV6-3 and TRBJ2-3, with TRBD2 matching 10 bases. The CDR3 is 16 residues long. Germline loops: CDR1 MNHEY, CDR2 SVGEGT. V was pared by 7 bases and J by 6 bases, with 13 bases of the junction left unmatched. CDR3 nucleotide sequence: TGTGCCAGCACCCTAGCGGGGGTCGGAACCGGGGATACGCAGTATCTT. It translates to CASTLAGVGTGDTQYL.

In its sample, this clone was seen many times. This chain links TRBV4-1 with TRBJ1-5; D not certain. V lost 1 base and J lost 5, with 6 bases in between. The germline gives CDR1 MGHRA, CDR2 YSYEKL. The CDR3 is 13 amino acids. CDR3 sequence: CASSQATYQPQHF. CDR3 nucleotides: TGCGCCAGCAGCCAAGCGACCTATCAGCCCCAGCATTTT.

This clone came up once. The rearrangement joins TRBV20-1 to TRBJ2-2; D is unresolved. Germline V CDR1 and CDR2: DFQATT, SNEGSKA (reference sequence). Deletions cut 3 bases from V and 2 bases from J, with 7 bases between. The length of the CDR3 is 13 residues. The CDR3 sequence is CSASGPNTGELFF. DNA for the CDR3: TGCAGTGCTAGCGGGCCAAACACCGGGGAGCTGTTTTTT.

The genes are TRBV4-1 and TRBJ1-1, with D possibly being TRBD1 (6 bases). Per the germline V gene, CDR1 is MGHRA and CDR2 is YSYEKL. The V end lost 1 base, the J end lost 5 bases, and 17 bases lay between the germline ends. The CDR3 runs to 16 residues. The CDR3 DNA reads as TGCGCCAGCAGCCAAGGGGGGGCCTTTAAGAAGACTGAAGCTTTCTTT. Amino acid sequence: CASSQGGAFKKTEAFF.

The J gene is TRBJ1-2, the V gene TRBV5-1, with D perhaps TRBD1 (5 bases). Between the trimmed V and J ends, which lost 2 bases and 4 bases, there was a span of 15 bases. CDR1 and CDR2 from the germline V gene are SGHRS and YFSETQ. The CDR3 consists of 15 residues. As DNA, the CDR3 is TGCGCCAGCAGCTTAGACAGCCAACCCTTCTATGGCTACACCTTC. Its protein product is CASSLDSQPFYGYTF.